These 27 T cell receptor beta chains were all obtained from the same sample, sequenced in a study of CD8 T cells in Susac syndrome. With random hexamers, about 0.45 to 1 ug RNA was reverse transcribed. TCRdb analysed the immunoSEQ multiplex PCR reads with MiXCR anew, one entry per CDR3 protein. Of 210,000 or so distinct CDR3 sequences detected, 85% to 95% appear once; the ten largest clones hold around 0.16%. Sequencing used CD4+ T cells from PBMCs. These receptors were taken from a human donor with Susac syndrome.

The V gene is TRBV12-3 or TRBV12-4, the J gene TRBJ1-2; D ambiguous. The CDR3 loop spans 12 amino acids. Trimming removed 3 bases at V and 7 bases at J, with 9 bases between. The CDR3 bases are TGTGCCAGCAGTTTGGTGGATGGTGGCTACACCTTC. This codes for CASSLVDGGYTF.

This CDR3 is CASSPSQGAEGELFF. CDR3 sequence (DNA): TGTGCCAGCTCACCATCCCAAGGGGCCGAAGGGGAGCTGTTTTTT. V gene TRBV18 combines with J gene TRBJ2-2; a weak D match, TRBD1 (5 bases). The CDR3 spans 15 residues. V was shortened by 2 bases and J by 8 bases, with 15 bases between the two germline ends. Germline V gives CDR1 KGHSH, CDR2 LQKENI.

The chain couples TRBV7-2 to TRBJ2-1; a possible D gene is TRBD2 (6 bases). Looked up from germline, CDR1 is SGHTA and CDR2 is FQGNSA. The CDR3 spans 14 residues. V dropped 1 base and J dropped 9 bases, with 13 bases sitting between them. The CDR3 bases are TGTGCCAGCAGCTTAGATGGCAGGGAGGCTGAGCAGTTCTTC. Amino acid sequence: CASSLDGREAEQFF.

The CDR3 nucleotides read TGTGCCAGCAGCCGAACTAACTATGGCTACACCTTC. As protein: CASSRTNYGYTF. The rearrangement joins TRBV7-9 to TRBJ1-2; no firm D call. Trimming cost V 5 bases and J 0 bases, with 4 bases left between them. The length of the CDR3 is 12 residues. CDR1 is SEHNR and CDR2 is FQNEAQ in the germline V gene (reference sequence).

The genes are TRBV30 and TRBJ1-6; D is uncertain. The V end lost 0 bases, the J end lost 0 bases, and 9 bases lay between the germline ends. Per the germline V gene, CDR1 is GTSNPN and CDR2 is SVGIG (reference sequence). The CDR3 totals 16 residues. CDR3 coding DNA: TGTGCCTGGAGTGTGGCCGGGAGCTCCTATAATTCACCCCTCCACTTT. As protein: CAWSVAGSSYNSPLHF.

This clonotype was seen only once. V and J are TRBV9 and TRBJ2-1, with 12 positions matching TRBD2. V was clipped by 3 bases and J by 6 bases; unmatched bases: 7. The CDR3 loop spans 16 amino acids. Germline CDR1 SGDLS, CDR2 YYNGEE. CDR3 protein: CASSGMTSGGPNEQFF. The DNA for the CDR3 is TGTGCCAGCAGCGGGATGACTAGCGGGGGTCCCAATGAGCAGTTCTTC.

This rearrangement joins TRBV6-2 or TRBV6-3 to TRBJ2-1, with 9 nucleotides matching TRBD2. Germline CDR1 is MNHEY and CDR2 is SVGEGT. V was clipped by 7 bases and J by 3 bases; unmatched bases: 10. The CDR3 contains 16 residues. The CDR3 sequence: CASIQTGLANYNEQFF. CDR3 bases: TGTGCCAGCATCCAAACAGGACTAGCGAACTACAATGAGCAGTTCTTC.

This clonotype showed up just a few times. This chain uses TRBV12-3 or TRBV12-4 with TRBJ2-1; 13 nucleotides line up with TRBD2. The CDR3 length is 15 residues. V shed 5 bases, J shed 5 bases, and the junction held 3 bases outside the gene matches. The CDR3 DNA follows: TGTGCCAGCAGTCCGACTAGCGGGGGGCACAATGAGCAGTTCTTC. As protein: CASSPTSGGHNEQFF.

In this sample, this clonotype turned up once. The chain is built from TRBV4-3 and TRBJ2-1; 8 bases are a match to TRBD2. This CDR3 comprises 17 residues. CDR1 is LGHNA, CDR2 YSLEER, per germline. V was clipped by 0 bases and J by 3 bases; unmatched bases: 7. The CDR3 DNA follows: TGCGCCAGCAGCCAAGAAGTCGGTAGCGGGGACTACAATGAGCAGTTCTTC. This translates into CASSQEVGSGDYNEQFF.

V gene TRBV27 combines with J gene TRBJ2-3; D is perhaps TRBD2 (6 bases). Germline V gene lookup returns CDR1 MNHEY and CDR2 SMNVEV (reference sequence). The V and J ends lost 5 bases and 1 base respectively, with 16 bases between them. The CDR3 consists of 16 residues. CDR3 sequence reads: CASSPLTSVGTDTQYF. The CDR3, as DNA: TGTGCCAGCAGTCCCCTGACTAGTGTTGGCACAGATACGCAGTATTTT.

The chain carries TRBV29-1 and TRBJ2-1, with 7 bases that match TRBD2. The junction had 6 bases not matched to a gene; V was cut back by 2 bases and J by 8 bases. CDR1 is SQVTM, CDR2 ANQGSEA, per germline. The CDR3 extends over 13 amino acids. As DNA, the CDR3 is TGCAGCGTTGAACCGGCTGGGGGGGATGAGCAGTTCTTC. Translating it yields CSVEPAGGDEQFF.

V gene TRBV15 combines with J gene TRBJ1-2; maybe TRBD1 (6 bases). This CDR3 spans 13 amino acids. Deletions cut 9 bases from V and 4 bases from J, with 15 bases between. From germline, CDR1 is LNHNV and CDR2 YYDKDF (reference sequence). CDR3 sequence: CATKDSGAYGYTF. The CDR3 nucleotides read TGTGCCACGAAAGACTCAGGGGCCTATGGCTACACCTTC.

This chain connects TRBV29-1 to TRBJ2-2; 8 nucleotides agree with TRBD2. V was pared by 8 bases and J by 0 bases, with 2 bases of the junction left unmatched. The CDR3 length is 13 residues. Germline assignment: CDR1 SQVTM and CDR2 ANQGSEA. DNA of the CDR3: TGCAGCTCGGGGGGGGCGAACACCGGGGAGCTGTTTTTT. Translating gives CSSGGANTGELFF.

The CDR3 sequence is CASSGLGTNYGYTF. The CDR3 bases are TGTGCCAGCAGTGGGCTTGGGACCAACTATGGCTACACCTTC. The chain links TRBV2 to TRBJ1-2; D is perhaps TRBD1 (5 bases). Germline CDR1 is SNHLY and CDR2 is FYNNEI. The CDR3 totals 14 residues. Trimming took off 4 bases at V and 2 bases at J, with 11 bases between the two ends.

V usage is TRBV12-3 or TRBV12-4 and J usage is TRBJ1-2; a possible D gene is TRBD1 (6 bases). This CDR3 has 16 amino acids. V lost 6 bases to trimming and J lost 0 bases, with 17 bases between them. The CDR3 nucleotides read TGTGCCAGCAGCCGACAATCGGACAGATCTAACTATGGCTACACCTTC. Translation gives CASSRQSDRSNYGYTF.

The rearrangement links TRBV2 to TRBJ1-2, with 8 bases matching TRBD1. The germline gives CDR1 SNHLY, CDR2 FYNNEI. This CDR3 spans 14 amino acids. Trimming at V came to 5 bases and at J to 3 bases, leaving 5 bases not matched to a gene. CDR3 nucleotides: TGTGCCAGCAGTCCCGGGACAGGAGACTATGGCTACACCTTC. This encodes CASSPGTGDYGYTF.

This clonotype was counted a single time. The chain links TRBV6-2 or TRBV6-3 to TRBJ1-2, with a possible D match to TRBD1 (5 bases). The CDR3 is 13 residues long. Germline V gene sequence: CDR1 MNHEY, CDR2 SVGEGT. V lost 8 bases, J lost 4 bases, and 14 bases lay in between. CDR3 region: CASDDSDRYGYTF. For the CDR3, the DNA is TGTGCCAGCGACGACAGCGACCGCTATGGCTACACCTTC.

The CDR3 spells CATSKGETQYF. CDR3 DNA sequence: TGTGCCACCAGCAAAGGAGAGACCCAGTACTTC. The chain combines TRBV15 with TRBJ2-5; D ambiguous. Deletions cut 4 bases from V and 4 bases from J, with 4 bases between. Germline loops: CDR1 LNHNV, CDR2 YYDKDF (reference sequence). This CDR3 has 11 residues.

The chain joins TRBV20-1 to TRBJ2-7; D perhaps matches TRBD1 (6 bases). V lost 2 bases and J 7 bases, leaving 18 bases between the germline ends. Germline V gives CDR1 DFQATT, CDR2 SNEGSKA (reference sequence). CDR3 size: 14 residues. In DNA form, the CDR3 reads TGCAGTGCTAGACGACAGGATAGGTGGTATGAGCAGTACTTC. Its protein product is CSARRQDRWYEQYF.

V usage is TRBV5-6 and J usage is TRBJ1-6, with 7 bases identical to TRBD1. CDR1 is SGHDT, CDR2 YYEEEE, per germline. V shed 0 bases and J 9 bases; nucleotides not matched to a gene: 3. The CDR3 has 14 amino acids. CDR3 in amino acids: CASSLDQGGSPLHF. Here the CDR3 DNA reads TGTGCCAGCAGCTTGGATCAGGGGGGTTCACCCCTCCACTTT.

The gene calls are TRBV20-1 and TRBJ1-6; D gene uncertain. CDR3 size: 18 residues. Germline V gene lookup returns CDR1 DFQATT and CDR2 SNEGSKA (reference sequence). V was shortened by 1 base and J by 1 base, with 17 bases between the two germline ends. The DNA of the CDR3 is TGCAGTGCTAGAGGGGAGACGACCCGGACGTCCTATAATTCACCCCTCCACTTT. Its protein product is CSARGETTRTSYNSPLHF.

This sequence joins TRBV7-3 and TRBJ2-3, with 10 positions matching TRBD2. The germline gives CDR1 SGHTA, CDR2 FQGTGA. The CDR3 runs 15 residues. V gave up 4 bases and J gave up 1 base; unmatched junction bases: 2. CDR3 region: CASSYSGGRTDTQYF. The CDR3 region has the DNA TGTGCCAGCAGCTATAGCGGGGGGCGCACAGATACGCAGTATTTT.

The gene calls are TRBV9 and TRBJ1-2, with TRBD1 identical over 10 bases. The CDR3 sequence is 15 residues long. The V segment lost 3 bases and the J segment 1 base; nucleotides outside the gene matches: 3. Germline loops: CDR1 SGDLS, CDR2 YYNGEE. CDR3 sequence reads: CASSAGDRGNYGYTF. CDR3 nucleotides: TGTGCCAGCAGCGCTGGGGACAGGGGTAACTATGGCTACACCTTC.

The chain uses TRBV20-1 and TRBJ1-5; D might be TRBD1 (6 bases). The V end was cut by 0 bases, the J end by 5 bases, with 14 bases between. This CDR3 has 15 residues. CDR1 DFQATT and CDR2 SNEGSKA come from the germline V gene (reference sequence). The CDR3 here is CSARDNRASYQPQHF. Written as DNA, the CDR3 is TGCAGTGCTAGAGACAACAGGGCCTCTTATCAGCCCCAGCATTTT.

This chain links TRBV20-1 with TRBJ1-4; D uncertain. CDR1 is DFQATT and CDR2 is SNEGSKA in the germline V gene (reference sequence). The CDR3 has 13 residues. V was cut by 3 bases and J by 7 bases, with 12 bases left in between. The CDR3 protein is CSASRQPTEKLFF. The CDR3 DNA sequence: TGCAGTGCTAGTAGGCAGCCCACTGAAAAACTGTTTTTT.

This clonotype is a singleton in its sample. V gene TRBV30 combines with J gene TRBJ2-2; D gene uncertain. Germline V gives CDR1 GTSNPN, CDR2 SVGIG (reference sequence). The germline V and J ends were trimmed by 0 bases and 3 bases, with 8 bases remaining between them. The CDR3 length is 14 residues. The CDR3: CAWSVGLDTGELFF. The CDR3 coding sequence is TGTGCCTGGAGTGTAGGCCTGGACACCGGGGAGCTGTTTTTT.

This clonotype was seen once. This chain links TRBV29-1 with TRBJ2-3; 7 nucleotides align to TRBD2. The CDR3 loop spans 16 amino acids. The germline V gene has CDR1 SQVTM and CDR2 ANQGSEA. V dropped 4 bases and J dropped 0; count of bases not matched to a gene: 10. In nucleotides, the CDR3 is TGCAGCGTTGCCGACTACCTAGCGGCTAGCACAGATACGCAGTATTTT. The encoded protein is CSVADYLAASTDTQYF.